Presented here are 9 T cell receptor beta chains from one specimen sequenced in a study of blood T cell repertoires in COVID-19. Method: immunoSEQ multiplex PCR; TCRdb's copy keeps in-frame clones and lacks some. The sample includes a few hundred thousand clones, roughly 86% seen only once; the top ten take 9% to 12%. The sequencing sample was made of PBMCs or T cells enriched from blood (not recorded which). The origin of the receptors is a young man with acute COVID-19.

Notes on this clone: Other DNA sequences in this sample translate to the same CDR3. This chain connects TRBV7-2 to TRBJ2-5; a possible D gene is TRBD2 (6 bases). Germline V gene lookup returns CDR1 SGHTA and CDR2 FQGNSA. This CDR3 contains 13 residues. Trimming cost V 1 base and J 5 bases, with 8 bases left between them. The CDR3 sequence: CASSLGGRETQYF. The CDR3 bases are TGTGCCAGCAGCTTAGGGGGGAGGGAGACCCAGTACTTC. The full variable domain, its missing parts supplied by reference TRBV7-2 and TRBJ2-5, is GAGVSQSPSNKVTEKGKDVELRCDPISGHTALYWYRQSLGQGLEFLIYFQGNSAPDKSGLPSDRFSAERTGGSVSTLTIQRTQQEDSAVYLCASSLGGRETQYFGPGTRLLVL.

This chain connects TRBV28 to TRBJ2-3; a weak D match, TRBD1 (6 bases). Germline loops: CDR1 MDHEN, CDR2 SYDVKM. V lost 1 base and J lost 10, with 21 bases in between. The CDR3 covers 16 residues. The CDR3 sequence: CASSLLSIRGQPSQYF. In DNA, the CDR3 is TGTGCCAGCAGTTTATTGTCGATCAGGGGCCAACCATCGCAGTATTTT.

The V call is TRBV28, the J call TRBJ1-2; 9 bases agree with TRBD1. The CDR3 is 16 amino acids. V was clipped by 7 bases and J by 2 bases; unmatched bases: 11. Looked up from germline, CDR1 is MDHEN and CDR2 is SYDVKM. The CDR3 DNA reads TGTGCCAGCATCCAATCCGGGACAGGGTTAAACTATGGCTACACCTTC. Translating gives CASIQSGTGLNYGYTF.

As regards this clone: Because it lacks the conserved phenylalanine or tryptophan at the end, this CDR3 is likely a read error. The DNA is left out, because the CDR3 cannot be placed on it with certainty; the CDR3 is given as TCRdb lists it. The V and J genes are TRBV30 and TRBJ1-1; no check of the table's D call, TRBD1, against the DNA was made. The CDR3 is 13 amino acids long, termini counted. Germline V gene data show CDR1 as GTSNPN and CDR2 as SVGIG (reference sequence). CDR3 sequence reads: CAWGETGNDAPIN.

The CDR3 nucleotides read TGTGCCTGGAGGCGGGGGGAATTGGATGGCTACACCTTC. It translates to CAWRRGELDGYTF. The chain uses TRBV30 and TRBJ1-2; D is perhaps TRBD1 (5 bases). Trimming took off 3 bases at V and 6 bases at J, with 14 bases between the two ends. CDR1 and CDR2 from the germline V gene are GTSNPN and SVGIG (reference sequence). This CDR3 region has 13 residues.

The chain combines TRBV6-1 with TRBJ2-3; the D gene is possibly TRBD2 (6 bases). CDR3 length equals 17 residues. CDR1 is MNHNS, CDR2 SASEGT, per germline. Trimming removed 1 base from V and 4 bases from J, with 18 bases in between. CDR3 nucleotide sequence: TGTGCCAGCAGTGAAGGCGTAGCTAGCGCAAGAGCAGATACGCAGTATTTT. This translates into CASSEGVASARADTQYF.

The genes are TRBV12-3 or TRBV12-4 and TRBJ1-1, with a weak D call TRBD1 (5 bases). Deletions cut 0 bases from V and 7 bases from J, with 9 bases between. This CDR3 is 13 amino acids long. CDR3 protein: CASSLAGAFEAFF. The CDR3 bases are TGTGCCAGCAGTTTAGCTGGGGCCTTTGAAGCTTTCTTT.

J is TRBJ1-1 and V is TRBV10-2; 8 nucleotides agree with TRBD1. The V gene end was trimmed by 10 bases and the J gene end by 4 bases; junction bases not matched to a gene: 11. The length of the CDR3 is 14 residues. Germline V lookup: CDR1 WSHSY, CDR2 SAAADI. CDR3 sequence: CATKDRGVTTEAFF. The CDR3 nucleotides read TGCGCCACCAAAGACAGGGGCGTGACCACTGAAGCTTTCTTT.

The chain employs TRBV28 and TRBJ1-6; weak D call: TRBD1 (5 bases). V was cut by 5 bases and J by 5 bases, with 10 bases left in between. This CDR3 contains 14 residues. Germline loops: CDR1 MDHEN, CDR2 SYDVKM. Here the CDR3 DNA reads TGTGCCAGCAGTCCCGGGACTCATAATTCACCCCTCCACTTT. Translated, it gives CASSPGTHNSPLHF.